This TCR beta chain was recorded in a study of cytomegalovirus exposure and HLA in healthy donors. On the study more broadly: Both the 120 or so validation repertoires and the roughly 620 first-cohort repertoires used the same platform, as reported by a later analysis.

The CDR3 loop spans 13 amino acids. The V gene lost 3 bases and the J gene lost 7 bases, with 13 bases spanning the gap. Per the germline V gene, CDR1 is LGHNT and CDR2 is FRNRAP. The repertoire was sequenced with immunoSEQ multiplex PCR; TCRdb's copy has only in-frame clones and lacks some. The sample contains 70,000 or so clones, 94% of which appear only once. The TCR comes from a woman in her late teens or twenties in good health and CMV-seropositive. Sample: PBMCs. V usage is TRBV12-5 and J usage is TRBJ2-7, with a weak D call TRBD1 (6 bases). This CDR3 reads CASGFNRASEQYF. The CDR3 DNA sequence: TGTGCTAGTGGTTTCAACAGGGCCTCAGAGCAGTACTTC.